The text below deals with one T cell receptor (beta chain). This sample was taken from a study of T cell changes during pregnancy in multiple sclerosis. Clones were sequenced by immunoSEQ multiplex PCR, and TCRdb holds only the in-frame ones, with some missing. The top ten hold 1.4% of the sample, which has roughly 84,000 clones, roughly 93% seen once. Per germline, CDR1 MNHEY and CDR2 SMNVEV (reference sequence). V gave up 5 bases and J gave up 4 bases; unmatched junction bases: 6. The CDR3 has 14 residues. J is TRBJ2-3 and V is TRBV27, with 7 bases lining up with TRBD1. The input for sequencing was peripheral blood, taken in the third trimester of pregnancy. The TCR comes from a female donor in good health, enrolled as a control in a pregnancy study. The CDR3 coding sequence is TGTGCCAGCAGTATTGGGACAGCCTCAGATACGCAGTATTTT. Residues: CASSIGTASDTQYF.